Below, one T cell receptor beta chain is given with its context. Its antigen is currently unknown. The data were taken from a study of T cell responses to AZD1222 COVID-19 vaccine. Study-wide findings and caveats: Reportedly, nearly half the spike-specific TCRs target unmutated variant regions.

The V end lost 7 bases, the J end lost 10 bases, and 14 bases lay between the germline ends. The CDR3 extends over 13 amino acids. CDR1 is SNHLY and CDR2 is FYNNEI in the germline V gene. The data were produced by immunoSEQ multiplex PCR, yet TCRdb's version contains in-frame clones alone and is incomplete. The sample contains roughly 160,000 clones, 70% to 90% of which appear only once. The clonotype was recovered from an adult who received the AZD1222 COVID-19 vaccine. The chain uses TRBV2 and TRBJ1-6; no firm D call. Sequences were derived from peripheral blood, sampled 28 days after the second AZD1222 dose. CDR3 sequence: CASKASEESPLHF. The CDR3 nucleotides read TGTGCCAGCAAAGCGTCAGAGGAGTCACCCCTCCACTTT.